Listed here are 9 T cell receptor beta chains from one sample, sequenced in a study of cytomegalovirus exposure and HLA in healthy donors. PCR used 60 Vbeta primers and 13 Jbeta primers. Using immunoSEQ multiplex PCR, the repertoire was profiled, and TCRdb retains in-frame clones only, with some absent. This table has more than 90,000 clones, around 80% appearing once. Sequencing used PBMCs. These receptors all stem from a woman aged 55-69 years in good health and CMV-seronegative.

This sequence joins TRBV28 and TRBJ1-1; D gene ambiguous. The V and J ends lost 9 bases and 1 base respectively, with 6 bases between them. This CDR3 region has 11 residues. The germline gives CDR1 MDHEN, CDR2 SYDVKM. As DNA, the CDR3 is TGTGCCAGTACACGGAACACTGAAGCTTTCTTT. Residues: CASTRNTEAFF.

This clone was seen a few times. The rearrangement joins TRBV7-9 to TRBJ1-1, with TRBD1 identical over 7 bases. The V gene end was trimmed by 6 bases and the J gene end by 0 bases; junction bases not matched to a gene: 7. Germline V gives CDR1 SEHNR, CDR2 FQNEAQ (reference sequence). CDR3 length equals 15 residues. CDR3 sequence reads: CASRKGQLMNTEAFF. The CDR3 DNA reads TGTGCCAGCAGGAAGGGACAGCTCATGAACACTGAAGCTTTCTTT.

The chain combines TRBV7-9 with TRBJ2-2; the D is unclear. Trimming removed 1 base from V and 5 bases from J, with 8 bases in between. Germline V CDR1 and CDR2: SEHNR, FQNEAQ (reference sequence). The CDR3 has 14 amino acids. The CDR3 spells CASSLVGGTGELFF. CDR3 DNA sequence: TGTGCCAGCAGCTTAGTTGGCGGAACCGGGGAGCTGTTTTTT.

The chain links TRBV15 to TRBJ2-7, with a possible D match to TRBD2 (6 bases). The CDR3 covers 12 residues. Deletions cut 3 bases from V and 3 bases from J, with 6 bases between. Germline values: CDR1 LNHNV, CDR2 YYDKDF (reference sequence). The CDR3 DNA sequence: TGTGCCACCAGCAGCGGGAGCTACGAGCAGTACTTC. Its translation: CATSSGSYEQYF.

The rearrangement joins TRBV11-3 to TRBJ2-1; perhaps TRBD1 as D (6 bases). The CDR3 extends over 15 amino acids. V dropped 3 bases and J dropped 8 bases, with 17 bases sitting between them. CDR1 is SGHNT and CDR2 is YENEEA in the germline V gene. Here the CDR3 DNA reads TGTGCCAGCAGCTTTAGTAGAGGGGGTCTCTATGAGCAGTTCTTC. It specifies CASSFSRGGLYEQFF.

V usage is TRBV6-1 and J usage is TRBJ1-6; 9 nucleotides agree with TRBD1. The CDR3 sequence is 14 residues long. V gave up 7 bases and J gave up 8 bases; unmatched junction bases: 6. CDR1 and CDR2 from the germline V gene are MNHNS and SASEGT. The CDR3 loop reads CASISRDRDSPLHF. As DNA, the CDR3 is TGTGCCAGCATCTCCCGGGACAGGGATTCACCCCTCCACTTT.

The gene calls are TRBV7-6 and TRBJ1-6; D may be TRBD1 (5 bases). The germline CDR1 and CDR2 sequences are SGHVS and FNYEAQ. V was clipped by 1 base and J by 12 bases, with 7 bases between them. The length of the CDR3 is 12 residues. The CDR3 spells CASSLVGGPLHF. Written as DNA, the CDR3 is TGTGCCAGCAGCTTAGTGGGGGGACCCCTCCACTTT.

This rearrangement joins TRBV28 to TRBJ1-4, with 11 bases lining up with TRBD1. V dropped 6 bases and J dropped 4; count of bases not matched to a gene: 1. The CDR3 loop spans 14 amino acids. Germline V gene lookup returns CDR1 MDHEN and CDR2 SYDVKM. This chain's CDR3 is CASRGTGGNEKLFF. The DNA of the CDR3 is TGTGCCAGCAGGGGGACAGGGGGTAATGAAAAACTGTTTTTT.

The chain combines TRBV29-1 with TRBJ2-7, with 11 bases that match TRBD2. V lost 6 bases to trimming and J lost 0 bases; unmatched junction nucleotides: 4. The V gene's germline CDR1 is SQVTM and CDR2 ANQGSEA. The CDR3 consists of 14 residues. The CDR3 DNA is TGCAGCGTGGGTACTAGCGGGGGCTCCTACGAGCAGTACTTC. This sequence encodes CSVGTSGGSYEQYF.